What follows are 32 T cell receptor beta chains derived from one specimen sequenced in a study of blood T cells in healthy people across ages. PCR was performed a second time for roughly 7 to 12 cycles using a sample-barcoded 5' primer and a J-beta primer mix. MiXCR, applied by TCRdb to the 5' RACE reads, yields one record per CDR3 protein. The sample yields fewer than 2,000,000 distinct CDR3 sequences, 30% to 40% seen once. The material sequenced was blood. The receptors come from a woman in her thirties in good health.

This clonotype was seen only a few times. This rearrangement joins TRBV6-1 to TRBJ2-1; 12 bases match TRBD2. Germline loops: CDR1 MNHNS, CDR2 SASEGT. The CDR3 covers 15 residues. Trimming at V came to 2 bases and at J to 9 bases, leaving 5 bases not matched to a gene. CDR3 nucleotide sequence: TGTGCCAGCAGTGAACTAGCGGGAGGGCCTGGTGAGCAGTTCTTC. This encodes CASSELAGGPGEQFF.

The table lists this clonotype with many counts. V and J are TRBV25-1 and TRBJ2-3, with D unresolved. V shed 6 bases and J shed 7 bases, with 5 bases lying between them. The CDR3 loop spans 10 amino acids. Germline V gene lookup returns CDR1 MGHDK and CDR2 SYGVNS. The CDR3: CASSSYTQYF. The CDR3 DNA sequence: TGTGCCAGCAGCAGTTATACGCAGTATTTT.

The chain employs TRBV7-3 and TRBJ2-1; tentatively, D is TRBD1 or TRBD2 (5 bases each). Germline CDR1 and CDR2: SGHTA and FQGTGA. This CDR3 region has 13 residues. Trimming pared 4 bases from V and 9 bases from J, leaving 13 bases between. CDR3 coding DNA: TGTGCCAGCAGCTCTCGAGGGGTAGGTGAGCAGTTCTTC. It specifies CASSSRGVGEQFF.

The rearrangement joins TRBV28 to TRBJ2-5; TRBD1 matches 7 bases. Per germline, CDR1 MDHEN and CDR2 SYDVKM. The CDR3 has 15 amino acids. V shed 4 bases, J shed 4 bases, and the junction held 9 bases outside the gene matches. The CDR3 sequence is CASSWDSLIGETQYF. DNA for the CDR3: TGTGCCAGCAGTTGGGACAGCTTAATAGGAGAGACCCAGTACTTC.

In this sample, this clonotype turned up a few times. The chain employs TRBV5-1 and TRBJ2-1; 8 nucleotides match TRBD1. The J segment lost 2 bases and the V segment lost 0 bases, leaving 4 bases of the junction unmatched. CDR1 is SGHRS and CDR2 is YFSETQ in the germline V gene. The length of the CDR3 is 16 residues. The CDR3 region has the DNA TGCGCCAGCAGCTTGGCCGGACAGGGCACCTACAATGAGCAGTTCTTC. This gives the protein CASSLAGQGTYNEQFF.

V usage is TRBV7-9 and J usage is TRBJ1-4, with a possible D match to TRBD1 (5 bases). Trimming removed 4 bases at V and 5 bases at J, with 14 bases between. CDR1 is SEHNR, CDR2 FQNEAQ, per germline (reference sequence). The CDR3 is 15 residues long. CDR3 region: CASSSGGDANEKLFF. Written as DNA, the CDR3 is TGTGCCAGCAGCTCCGGGGGGGACGCGAATGAAAAACTGTTTTTT.

The V call is TRBV28, the J call TRBJ2-7; 9 nucleotides match TRBD2. The ends lost 3 bases at V and 0 bases at J; junction bases unmatched: 12. The germline gives CDR1 MDHEN, CDR2 SYDVKM. The CDR3 spans 18 residues. This CDR3 is CASSLEREDLVGSYEQYF. The CDR3 DNA sequence: TGTGCCAGCAGTTTGGAGCGGGAGGACCTGGTTGGCTCCTACGAGCAGTACTTC.

This clonotype was observed a handful of times. This rearrangement joins TRBV6-1 to TRBJ2-7; possibly TRBD1 for D (5 bases). The CDR3 loop spans 15 amino acids. Germline loops: CDR1 MNHNS, CDR2 SASEGT. V gave up 2 bases and J gave up 0 bases, with 11 bases separating them. DNA of the CDR3: TGTGCCAGCAGTGAATGGGCAGGGTACTCCTACGAGCAGTACTTC. Translating gives CASSEWAGYSYEQYF.

V gene TRBV5-4 combines with J gene TRBJ2-3, with TRBD2 matching 14 bases. The junction had 9 bases not matched to a gene; V was cut back by 1 base and J by 2 bases. This CDR3 comprises 19 residues. CDR1 and CDR2 from the germline V gene are SGHNT and YYREEE (reference sequence). The CDR3 DNA reads as TGTGCCAGCAGCTTGATGACTAGCGGGGGGGCCGGTAACACAGATACGCAGTATTTT. Translating gives CASSLMTSGGAGNTDTQYF.

The CDR3 region is CSARPPTGGPLGYTF. Here the CDR3 DNA reads TGCAGTGCTAGACCCCCCACAGGGGGACCCCTGGGCTACACCTTC. This chain connects TRBV20-1 to TRBJ1-2; 8 bases align to TRBD1. Germline V gives CDR1 DFQATT, CDR2 SNEGSKA (reference sequence). The CDR3 contains 15 residues. J was trimmed by 8 bases and V by 2 bases; bases with no gene match: 13.

This clonotype was detected only a few times. This may stem from a read error, because a much larger clone lies one nucleotide away. The V call is TRBV18, the J call TRBJ2-1; no definite D call. The CDR3 runs 12 residues. CDR1 KGHSH and CDR2 LQKENI come from the germline V gene. Written as DNA, the CDR3 is TGTGCCAACTCACCAGCGTCGGTTCTACAGTTCTTC. Translated: CANSPASVLQFF. Complete variable domain (other parts from reference TRBV18 and TRBJ2-1): NAGVMQNPRHLVRRRGQEARLRCSPMKGHSHVYWYRQLPEEGLKFMVYLQKENIIDESGMPKERFSAEFPKEGPSILRIQQVVRGDSAAYFCANSPASVLQFFGPGTRLTVL.

The chain is built from TRBV11-2 and TRBJ2-5, with D tentatively TRBD2 (5 bases). The assigned J gene may be wrong: the sequence end matches TRBJ2-7 better. Germline V gives CDR1 SGHAT, CDR2 FQNNGV. The CDR3 contains 14 residues. The CDR3 is CASSRSDPPNEQYF. Here the CDR3 DNA reads TGTGCCAGCAGTCGTAGCGACCCTCCCAACGAGCAGTACTTC.

The gene calls are TRBV3-1 and TRBJ1-2; no clear D gene. The CDR3 extends over 15 amino acids. V dropped 1 base and J dropped 2 bases, with 11 bases sitting between them. Germline assignment: CDR1 LGHDT and CDR2 YNNKEL (reference sequence). The CDR3 loop reads CASSQVGIANYGYTF. The CDR3 DNA reads TGTGCCAGCAGCCAAGTCGGGATCGCCAACTATGGCTACACCTTC. Together with reference TRBV3-1 and TRBJ1-2, the CDR3 gives the full variable domain: DTAVSQTPKYLVTQMGNDKSIKCEQNLGHDTMYWYKQDSKKFLKIMFSYNNKELIINETVPNRFSPKSPDKAHLNLHINSLELGDSAVYFCASSQVGIANYGYTFGSGTRLTVV.

Turning to this clonotype: The germline gene is not matched at one end of the junction; a read error may be the cause. The genes are TRBV12-3 or TRBV12-4 and TRBJ2-3; D possibly matches TRBD1 or TRBD2 (6 bases each). This CDR3 has 15 amino acids. The CDR3, as DNA: TGTGCCAGCAGTTTAGGGGGGGCCGGAACAGATACGGAGTATTTT. Translated: CASSLGGAGTDTEYF.

This clonotype was observed a few times. This sequence joins TRBV6-1 and TRBJ2-1; TRBD1 is a possible D gene (6 bases). Trimming pared 6 bases from V and 10 bases from J, leaving 25 bases between. CDR3 size: 16 residues. The V gene's germline CDR1 is MNHNS and CDR2 SASEGT. CDR3 in DNA: TGTGCCAGCAGGGCAGGGGTCAGGGAAATGTTCGGCGAGCAGTTCTTC. This sequence encodes CASRAGVREMFGEQFF.

With regard to this clonotype: The junction does not match germline at one end; this may be a read error. The chain joins TRBV12-3 or TRBV12-4 to TRBJ2-1, with D tentatively TRBD2 (6 bases). The CDR3 contains 11 residues. The CDR3 region is CTSSLGGVPFF. The CDR3 DNA follows: TGTACCAGCAGCCTGGGGGGTGTCCCGTTCTTC.

In its sample, this clonotype was seen many times. V and J are TRBV29-1 and TRBJ2-5; maybe TRBD2 (6 bases). V lost 5 bases to trimming and J lost 3 bases, with 13 bases between them. The CDR3 contains 13 residues. Per the germline V gene, CDR1 is SQVTM and CDR2 is ANQGSEA. The CDR3 loop is CSVSPSGEETQYF. The CDR3 DNA sequence: TGCAGCGTTAGCCCGTCGGGAGAAGAGACCCAGTACTTC.

The chain couples TRBV7-2 to TRBJ2-3; 8 positions agree with TRBD2. V was pared by 5 bases and J by 5 bases, with 12 bases of the junction left unmatched. This CDR3 has 16 residues. CDR1 is SGHTA, CDR2 FQGNSA, per germline. CDR3 nucleotide sequence: TGTGCCAGCAGCATGGTCGGGCGAGCGGGAGTAGATACGCAGTATTTT. Its protein is CASSMVGRAGVDTQYF. The full variable domain, completed using reference TRBV7-2 and TRBJ2-3, is GAGVSQSPSNKVTEKGKDVELRCDPISGHTALYWYRQSLGQGLEFLIYFQGNSAPDKSGLPSDRFSAERTGGSVSTLTIQRTQQEDSAVYLCASSMVGRAGVDTQYFGPGTRLTVL.

V and J are TRBV20-1 and TRBJ2-5; D is perhaps TRBD1 (6 bases). The germline V and J ends were trimmed by 0 bases and 6 bases, with 11 bases remaining between them. Looked up from germline, CDR1 is DFQATT and CDR2 is SNEGSKA (reference sequence). The CDR3 spans 13 residues. The CDR3 reads CSARDTGKKTQYF. The CDR3, as DNA: TGCAGTGCTAGAGATACAGGGAAAAAGACCCAGTACTTC.

This clonotype was picked up a small number of times. This chain connects TRBV29-1 to TRBJ2-5; D call uncertain. Germline V gene data show CDR1 as SQVTM and CDR2 as ANQGSEA. The V and J ends lost 7 bases and 5 bases respectively, with 11 bases between them. The CDR3 spans 11 residues. The CDR3 DNA sequence: TGCAGCGACGGGTCCCTCGAGACCCAGTACTTC. Its protein product is CSDGSLETQYF.

The J gene is TRBJ2-5, the V gene TRBV20-1; 10 bases align to TRBD2. The assigned J gene may be wrong: the sequence end matches TRBJ2-7 better. The CDR3 loop spans 17 amino acids. Germline loops: CDR1 DFQATT, CDR2 SNEGSKA (reference sequence). Here the CDR3 reads CSARVPGYSSGGYEQYF. CDR3 bases: TGCAGTGCTAGAGTACCCGGCTACTCTAGCGGGGGATACGAGCAGTACTTC.

The table lists this clonotype with a few counts. The V gene is TRBV15, the J gene TRBJ2-3; D unclear. CDR3 length equals 15 residues. The V gene lost 1 base and the J gene lost 5 bases, with 13 bases spanning the gap. From germline, CDR1 is LNHNV and CDR2 YYDKDF (reference sequence). CDR3 sequence: CATSRAVGVVDTQYF. For the CDR3, the DNA is TGTGCCACCAGCAGAGCGGTAGGCGTGGTAGATACGCAGTATTTT.

The rearrangement links TRBV9 to TRBJ2-7; D is unresolved. CDR3 length: 13 residues. V was clipped by 0 bases and J by 6 bases, with 10 bases between them. CDR1 SGDLS and CDR2 YYNGEE come from the germline V gene. CDR3 sequence: CASSVAEALEQYF. The CDR3 nucleotides read TGTGCCAGCAGCGTAGCAGAGGCTCTCGAGCAGTACTTC. Full variable domain (rest looked up from reference TRBV9 and TRBJ2-7): DSGVTQTPKHLITATGQRVTLRCSPRSGDLSVYWYQQSLDQGLQFLIQYYNGEERAKGNILERFSAQQFPDLHSELNLSSLELGDSALYFCASSVAEALEQYFGPGTRLTVT.

The J gene is TRBJ1-2, the V gene TRBV10-3; 7 bases line up with TRBD1. With 6 bases clipped from V and 2 bases from J, the junction kept 6 bases outside the gene matches. Per germline, CDR1 ENHRY and CDR2 SYGVKD. This CDR3 has 14 residues. This chain's CDR3 is CAISLGQANYGYTF. The CDR3 DNA sequence: TGTGCCATCAGCCTCGGACAGGCGAACTATGGCTACACCTTC.

This clonotype showed up just a few times. The chain recombines TRBV11-1 with TRBJ1-1; 7 bases line up with TRBD1. This CDR3 has 14 residues. Trimming took 3 bases from V and 4 from J; bases not matched to a gene: 5. CDR1 and CDR2 from the germline V gene are SGHAT and FQDESV (reference sequence). CDR3 sequence (DNA): TGTGCCAGCAGCTTTCAGGGGGATAGCACTGAAGCTTTCTTT. Its protein product is CASSFQGDSTEAFF.

This clonotype was observed a few times. CDR3 sequence (DNA): TGTGCCAGCAGCCAGCCGGACCGTGGGCGGGGTGAGCAGTTCTTC. Protein: CASSQPDRGRGEQFF. This chain joins TRBV7-8 and TRBJ2-1, with D perhaps TRBD2 (6 bases). The CDR3 runs 15 residues. Germline CDR1 SGHVS, CDR2 FQNEAQ. Trimming shortened V by 5 bases and J by 9 bases, and 20 bases separated the two germline ends.

This clonotype was found a few times. CDR3 loop: CASSLGNLHKTTYNEQFF. For the CDR3, the DNA is TGTGCCAGCAGCTTGGGGAACTTACACAAGACAACCTACAATGAGCAGTTCTTC. The V and J genes are TRBV5-6 and TRBJ2-1; D not certain. This CDR3 contains 18 residues. Trimming cost V 0 bases and J 2 bases, with 18 bases left between them. Looked up from germline, CDR1 is SGHDT and CDR2 is YYEEEE.

This clonotype has only a few counts. The J gene is TRBJ2-5, the V gene TRBV20-1; D remains ambiguous. Trimming took 2 bases from V and 3 from J, leaving 10 bases between them. The V gene's germline CDR1 is DFQATT and CDR2 SNEGSKA (reference sequence). The CDR3 sequence is 13 residues long. CDR3 sequence (DNA): TGCAGTGCTAGACACCCCTGGGAAGAGACCCAGTACTTC. As protein: CSARHPWEETQYF.

The CDR3 DNA sequence: TGTGCCAGCAGCCAAGATGCCCTCAACTCAGAGCAGTTCTTC. Residues: CASSQDALNSEQFF. This chain links TRBV4-2 with TRBJ2-1, with D unclear. Trimming cost V 0 bases and J 10 bases, with 13 bases left between them. Germline-derived CDR1 and CDR2 are LGHNA and YNFKEQ. This CDR3 is built from 14 residues.

The rearrangement uses TRBV7-6 and TRBJ2-5; TRBD1 is a possible D gene (7 bases). V shed 2 bases and J shed 4 bases, with 23 bases lying between them. Germline CDR1 and CDR2: SGHVS and FNYEAQ. CDR3 length equals 18 residues. CDR3 residues: CASSLRSGQGGMGETQYF. The DNA for the CDR3 is TGTGCCAGCAGCTTAAGATCGGGTCAGGGGGGAATGGGAGAGACCCAGTACTTC.

Concerning this clonotype itself: A read error may produce the germline difference seen at one junction end. J is TRBJ1-2 and V is TRBV20-1, with 9 bases matching TRBD1. CDR1 is DFQATT and CDR2 is SNEGSKA in the germline V gene (reference sequence). This CDR3 region has 16 residues. The CDR3 sequence: CSASERDRVGRRGCTF. In DNA, the CDR3 is TGCAGTGCTAGCGAACGGGACAGGGTGGGTCGACGCGGCTGCACCTTC.

This clonotype was seen more than once but under ten times. This sequence joins TRBV6-6 and TRBJ2-2, with 7 bases lining up with TRBD2. Looked up from germline, CDR1 is MNHNY and CDR2 is SVGAGI (reference sequence). This CDR3 is built from 16 residues. Trimming removed 7 bases from V and 5 bases from J; junction bases left unmatched: 13. The CDR3 DNA follows: TGTGCCAGCATCCCCAGCGGGACTAAGGGGACCGGGGAGCTGTTTTTT. Its protein is CASIPSGTKGTGELFF.